Shown below are 12 T cell receptor beta chains from a single sample sequenced in a study of spatial heterogeneity in lung cancer. TCRdb processed the 5' RACE reads anew with MiXCR; each CDR3 protein has one entry. The sample consists of around 30,000 distinct CDR3 sequences, under 6.5% of them appearing once. Noted time point: blood at routine non-recurrence follow-up after resection. Extraction of whole RNA from tumor, nontumor lung or frozen PBMC preceded unsorted sequencing. This specimen consisted of PBMCs, obtained at follow-up. Receptor source: a male donor with early-stage non-small cell lung cancer.

This clonotype was counted at least ten times. The rearrangement joins TRBV27 to TRBJ2-2; D not resolved. Germline V gene lookup returns CDR1 MNHEY and CDR2 SMNVEV (reference sequence). The length of the CDR3 is 13 residues. V lost 7 bases to trimming and J lost 0 bases, with 6 bases between them. CDR3 bases: TGTGCCAGCACCCCAACGAACACCGGGGAGCTGTTTTTT. Encoded protein: CASTPTNTGELFF.

This clonotype was seen ten or more times. The chain carries TRBV9 and TRBJ2-7, with 8 bases that match TRBD1. This CDR3 region has 14 residues. Germline values: CDR1 SGDLS, CDR2 YYNGEE. Losses at the gene ends were 0 bases for V and 3 bases for J; bases not matched to a gene: 2. The CDR3 protein is CASSVGDRNYEQYF. The CDR3 region has the DNA TGTGCCAGCAGCGTAGGGGACAGGAACTACGAGCAGTACTTC.

Ten or more counts support this clonotype. The rearrangement uses TRBV29-1 and TRBJ1-1; D is perhaps TRBD1 (6 bases). This CDR3 is built from 13 residues. Germline-derived CDR1 and CDR2 are SQVTM and ANQGSEA. The germline V and J ends were trimmed by 4 bases and 4 bases, with 13 bases remaining between them. CDR3 coding DNA: TGCAGCGTTGTTACAGGGAGCGTCACTGAAGCTTTCTTT. Its translation is CSVVTGSVTEAFF.

The sample holds a few counts of this clonotype. The chain has TRBV20-1 and TRBJ1-5; the D is unclear. The germline V and J ends were trimmed by 5 bases and 6 bases, with 17 bases remaining between them. The CDR3 has 14 amino acids. Germline lookup yields CDR1 DFQATT and CDR2 SNEGSKA (reference sequence). CDR3 sequence: CSAGKPTVSQPQHF. CDR3 nucleotides: TGCAGTGCTGGCAAACCGACGGTTAGTCAGCCCCAGCATTTT.

This clonotype was detected only a few times. This chain uses TRBV6-5 with TRBJ1-3, with D possibly TRBD1 on 5 matching bases. The V end lost 3 bases, the J end lost 2 bases, and 20 bases lay between the germline ends. Per the germline V gene, CDR1 is MNHEY and CDR2 is SVGAGI. The CDR3 is 18 residues long. CDR3 DNA: TGTGCCAGCAGTTATGATGCCGGGGGAGGGGCTGCTGGAAACACCATATATTTT. Encoded protein: CASSYDAGGGAAGNTIYF.

This clonotype was recorded at least ten times. J is TRBJ1-5 and V is TRBV5-5; D uncertain. V was shortened by 2 bases and J by 2 bases, with 8 bases between the two germline ends. From germline, CDR1 is SGHKS and CDR2 YYEKEE (reference sequence). The CDR3 runs 14 residues. The CDR3 bases are TGTGCCAGCAGCTTTGAAGGCGGCAATCAGCCCCAGCATTTT. Its protein is CASSFEGGNQPQHF.

The V and J genes are TRBV7-2 and TRBJ2-3; 7 bases line up with TRBD2. Per the germline V gene, CDR1 is SGHTA and CDR2 is FQGNSA. CDR3 length equals 13 residues. The trim removed 4 bases at V and 3 bases at J, leaving 1 base unmatched. Here the CDR3 reads CASSYGRTDTQYF. Written as DNA, the CDR3 is TGTGCCAGCAGCTACGGGAGGACAGATACGCAGTATTTT.

This clonotype was seen repeatedly, ten times or more. V gene TRBV3-1 combines with J gene TRBJ2-6, with D possibly TRBD2 on 5 matching bases. V was shortened by 0 bases and J by 1 base, with 10 bases between the two germline ends. CDR3 length: 17 amino acids. Germline CDR1 and CDR2: LGHDT and YNNKEL (reference sequence). The CDR3 loop is CASSQDQRSSGANVLTF. For the CDR3, the DNA is TGTGCCAGCAGCCAAGACCAGCGGAGTTCTGGGGCCAACGTCCTGACTTTC.

This clonotype occurred a few times. The chain recombines TRBV20-1 with TRBJ1-1, with D hard to call. CDR1 is DFQATT, CDR2 SNEGSKA, per germline (reference sequence). V shed 6 bases and J shed 0 bases, with 11 bases lying between them. The CDR3 contains 13 residues. In DNA form, the CDR3 reads TGCAGTGCCCCTCGGGCCTTGAACACTGAAGCTTTCTTT. Translation: CSAPRALNTEAFF.

This clonotype was detected many times. The chain combines TRBV10-3 with TRBJ2-5, with 8 nucleotides matching TRBD2. Germline V CDR1 and CDR2: ENHRY, SYGVKD. V trimming: 0 bases; J trimming: 9 bases; junction bases outside the gene matches: 12. The CDR3 loop spans 16 amino acids. CDR3 nucleotides: TGTGCCATCAGTGAGTCCAGCGCGGGAGGCCCAGCGGCCCAGTACTTC. As protein: CAISESSAGGPAAQYF.

In its sample, this clonotype was seen many times. The chain is built from TRBV28 and TRBJ2-7, with D tentatively TRBD1 (6 bases). The V and J ends lost 4 bases and 0 bases respectively, with 16 bases between them. Looked up from germline, CDR1 is MDHEN and CDR2 is SYDVKM. The CDR3 is made up of 16 amino acids. This chain's CDR3 is CASSSAGTPHSYEQYV. The CDR3 DNA reads as TGTGCCAGCAGTTCAGCCGGGACACCTCACTCCTACGAGCAGTACGTC.

This clonotype showed up many times. The CDR3 protein is CSATTGNQPQHF. CDR3 nucleotides: TGCAGTGCCACGACAGGGAATCAGCCCCAGCATTTT. The V and J genes are TRBV20-1 and TRBJ1-5, with 7 bases fitting TRBD1. The germline V gene encodes CDR1 DFQATT and CDR2 SNEGSKA (reference sequence). J lost 4 bases, V lost 6 bases, and 3 bases had no gene match. The CDR3 has 12 residues.